Following are 19 T cell receptor beta chains from one sample sequenced in a study of blood T cell repertoires in COVID-19. Some clones are missing from TCRdb's copy, which holds only in-frame ones; the method was immunoSEQ multiplex PCR. The sample carries 310,000 or so clones, 90% recorded once. The sample taken for sequencing was PBMCs or T cells enriched from blood (not recorded which). All receptors come from a young woman who had recovered from COVID-19.

CDR3 nucleotide sequence: TGTGCCAGCAGCCTGACTAGCGGGAGACGAAATGAGCAGTTCTTC. Translation: CASSLTSGRRNEQFF. This chain joins TRBV3-1 (or the pseudogene TRBV3-2) and TRBJ2-1; 12 bases map to TRBD2. Germline CDR1 is LGHDT and CDR2 is YNNKEL (reference sequence). CDR3 length: 15 residues. V was pared by 4 bases and J by 7 bases, with 5 bases of the junction left unmatched.

The chain has TRBV19 and TRBJ2-3, with D perhaps matching TRBD2 (6 bases). The CDR3 has 16 residues. Trimming stripped 4 bases from V and 4 bases from J, with 18 bases between. CDR1 LNHDA and CDR2 SQIVND come from the germline V gene (reference sequence). In DNA, the CDR3 is TGTGCCAGTAGTACCGGGACTCAAGTCGGGGCAGATACGCAGTATTTT. Its protein product is CASSTGTQVGADTQYF. Using reference TRBV19 and TRBJ2-3 for the parts outside the CDR3, the full variable domain is DGGITQSPKYLFRKEGQNVTLSCEQNLNHDAMYWYRQDPGQGLRLIYYSQIVNDFQKGDIAEGYSVSREKKESFPLTVTSAQKNPTAFYLCASSTGTQVGADTQYFGPGTRLTVL.

The chain uses TRBV7-8 and TRBJ2-1; 9 nucleotides agree with TRBD1. This CDR3 has 16 residues. The germline CDR1 and CDR2 sequences are SGHVS and FQNEAQ. The junction had 7 bases not matched to a gene; V was cut back by 1 base and J by 6 bases. CDR3 loop: CASSLGYRGPSNEQFF. The CDR3 region has the DNA TGTGCCAGCAGCTTAGGCTACAGGGGGCCGTCCAATGAGCAGTTCTTC. Complete variable domain (other parts from reference TRBV7-8 and TRBJ2-1): GAGVSQSPRYKVAKRGQDVALRCDPISGHVSLFWYQQALGQGPEFLTYFQNEAQLDKSGLPSDRFFAERPEGSVSTLKIQRTQQEDSAVYLCASSLGYRGPSNEQFFGPGTRLTVL.

The rearrangement links TRBV9 to TRBJ2-1; TRBD2 matches 13 bases. Trimming removed 0 bases from V and 8 bases from J; junction bases left unmatched: 2. Looked up from germline, CDR1 is SGDLS and CDR2 is YYNGEE. This CDR3 region has 15 residues. The CDR3 loop reads CASSVELAGGHEQFF. CDR3 in DNA: TGTGCCAGCAGCGTAGAACTAGCGGGAGGGCATGAGCAGTTCTTC. The full variable domain, rest sourced from reference TRBV9 and TRBJ2-1, is DSGVTQTPKHLITATGQRVTLRCSPRSGDLSVYWYQQSLDQGLQFLIQYYNGEERAKGNILERFSAQQFPDLHSELNLSSLELGDSALYFCASSVELAGGHEQFFGPGTRLTVL.

The chain employs TRBV6-4 and TRBJ2-1, with TRBD2 matching 7 bases. The CDR3 is made up of 16 amino acids. Germline V CDR1 and CDR2: MRHNA, SNTAGT. V lost 2 bases and J lost 5; bases outside the gene matches: 9. This chain's CDR3 is CASSDEASGGNNEQFF. CDR3 DNA sequence: TGTGCCAGCAGTGACGAAGCTAGCGGAGGCAACAATGAGCAGTTCTTC.

The chain joins TRBV5-4 to TRBJ2-1; 7 positions agree with TRBD2. After removal of 4 bases from V and 8 bases from J, the junction contained 12 bases not matched to a gene. CDR1 is SGHNT, CDR2 YYREEE, per germline (reference sequence). The CDR3 has 15 amino acids. Here the CDR3 DNA reads TGTGCCAGCAGCCCGACTAGCTCCCCCCCCCATGAGCAGTTCTTC. Its translation: CASSPTSSPPHEQFF.

A note on this clone: At the DNA level, this CDR3 is encoded by other sequences in the same sample as well. The genes are TRBV7-8 and TRBJ2-7; D is unclear. Trimming cost V 5 bases and J 3 bases, with 8 bases left between them. The CDR3 consists of 12 residues. Germline values: CDR1 SGHVS, CDR2 FQNEAQ. DNA for the CDR3: TGTGCCAGCAGCCAGACAAGCTACGAGCAGTACTTC. This gives the protein CASSQTSYEQYF.

This chain joins TRBV30 and TRBJ1-1; 11 bases fit TRBD1. Germline V lookup: CDR1 GTSNPN, CDR2 SVGIG (reference sequence). The CDR3 spans 13 residues. V dropped 2 bases and J dropped 8; count of bases not matched to a gene: 4. The CDR3 region has the DNA TGTGCCTGGAGTCGGGACAGGGGGACAGAAGCTTTCTTT. Translation: CAWSRDRGTEAFF.

The V gene is TRBV5-1, the J gene TRBJ2-7; D possibly corresponds to TRBD1 (5 bases). The CDR3 is 15 amino acids. Germline assignment: CDR1 SGHRS and CDR2 YFSETQ. V shed 4 bases and J shed 0 bases, with 14 bases lying between them. The CDR3 DNA is TGCGCCAGCAGCCCGACCGCAGGGCTCTCCTACGAGCAGTACTTC. It translates to CASSPTAGLSYEQYF.

V gene TRBV10-3 combines with J gene TRBJ2-3; D unclear. Germline V CDR1 and CDR2: ENHRY, SYGVKD. V was trimmed by 4 bases and J by 0 bases, leaving 8 bases between them. There are 14 residues in the CDR3. The CDR3 bases are TGTGCCATCAGTGGGCAGACTAGCACAGATACGCAGTATTTT. Encoded protein: CAISGQTSTDTQYF.

This clone was observed once. The V gene is TRBV28, the J gene TRBJ2-1, with 10 bases aligning to TRBD2. CDR3 length: 16 residues. Per the germline V gene, CDR1 is MDHEN and CDR2 is SYDVKM. With V trimmed by 5 bases and J by 6 bases, 10 bases remained unmatched. CDR3 in amino acids: CASSPPLAGVLNEQFF. The CDR3, as DNA: TGTGCCAGCAGTCCGCCGCTAGCGGGAGTCCTCAATGAGCAGTTCTTC.

The chain recombines TRBV7-9 with TRBJ1-6; D uncertain. Trimming pared 1 base from V and 2 bases from J, leaving 6 bases between. There are 15 residues in the CDR3. Per the germline V gene, CDR1 is SEHNR and CDR2 is FQNEAQ (reference sequence). The CDR3 loop is CASSLDGAYNSPLHF. The CDR3 DNA reads TGTGCCAGCAGCTTAGACGGGGCCTATAATTCACCCCTCCACTTT.

The gene calls are TRBV7-8 and TRBJ1-5, with D unresolved. Trimming pared 3 bases from V and 5 bases from J, leaving 8 bases between. The CDR3 contains 13 residues. Per the germline V gene, CDR1 is SGHVS and CDR2 is FQNEAQ. In DNA form, the CDR3 reads TGTGCCAGCAGCTTTTTCGCAGATCAGCCCCAGCATTTT. Protein product: CASSFFADQPQHF.

The chain carries TRBV11-1 and TRBJ2-1; 9 bases are a match to TRBD2. The germline V gene has CDR1 SGHAT and CDR2 FQDESV (reference sequence). This CDR3 has 15 residues. The junction had 6 bases not matched to a gene; V was cut back by 5 bases and J by 4 bases. CDR3 nucleotide sequence: TGTGCCAGCAGCCATCTAGCGGGACCGTACAATGAGCAGTTCTTC. This encodes CASSHLAGPYNEQFF.

Only one count was recorded for this clone. The chain has TRBV7-8 and TRBJ1-6, with D perhaps matching TRBD1 (5 bases). The germline V gene encodes CDR1 SGHVS and CDR2 FQNEAQ. V shed 3 bases and J shed 7 bases, with 10 bases lying between them. There are 14 residues in the CDR3. CDR3 sequence: CASSFGGENSPLHF. CDR3 DNA: TGTGCCAGCAGCTTCGGGGGGGAAAATTCACCCCTCCACTTT. Looking up the rest from reference TRBV7-8 and TRBJ1-6 gives the full variable domain: GAGVSQSPRYKVAKRGQDVALRCDPISGHVSLFWYQQALGQGPEFLTYFQNEAQLDKSGLPSDRFFAERPEGSVSTLKIQRTQQEDSAVYLCASSFGGENSPLHFGNGTRLTVT.

The chain joins TRBV29-1 to TRBJ1-2, with 9 bases lining up with TRBD1. V was clipped by 0 bases and J by 5 bases; unmatched bases: 7. The germline CDR1 and CDR2 sequences are SQVTM and ANQGSEA. The CDR3 has 15 residues. CDR3 protein: CSVEDLFGTGYGYTF. In nucleotides, the CDR3 is TGCAGCGTTGAAGATCTTTTTGGGACAGGGTATGGCTACACCTTC.

The chain uses TRBV5-1 and TRBJ2-1, with 8 bases identical to TRBD1. Unmatched junction bases numbered 13, after V lost 4 bases and J lost 10 bases. Germline V CDR1 and CDR2: SGHRS, YFSETQ. CDR3 length equals 15 residues. CDR3: CASSPHSQGAREQFF. CDR3 DNA: TGCGCCAGCAGCCCCCACTCCCAGGGGGCGCGGGAGCAGTTCTTC.

The chain recombines TRBV4-1 with TRBJ2-1, with TRBD1 identical over 8 bases. The CDR3 has 16 residues. In germline, CDR1 is MGHRA, CDR2 YSYEKL. V gave up 3 bases and J gave up 4 bases; unmatched junction bases: 8. In DNA, the CDR3 is TGCGCCAGCAGCCAGACTCCGGGACAGGAGTACAATGAGCAGTTCTTC. It translates to CASSQTPGQEYNEQFF.

The rearrangement links TRBV5-1 to TRBJ2-1; TRBD1 matches at 11 bases. The CDR3 has 15 amino acids. Germline V CDR1 and CDR2: SGHRS, YFSETQ. V shed 4 bases and J 4 bases; nucleotides not matched to a gene: 4. DNA for the CDR3: TGCGCCAGCAGCCCTGGACAGGGGGCGTACAATGAGCAGTTCTTC. It translates to CASSPGQGAYNEQFF.